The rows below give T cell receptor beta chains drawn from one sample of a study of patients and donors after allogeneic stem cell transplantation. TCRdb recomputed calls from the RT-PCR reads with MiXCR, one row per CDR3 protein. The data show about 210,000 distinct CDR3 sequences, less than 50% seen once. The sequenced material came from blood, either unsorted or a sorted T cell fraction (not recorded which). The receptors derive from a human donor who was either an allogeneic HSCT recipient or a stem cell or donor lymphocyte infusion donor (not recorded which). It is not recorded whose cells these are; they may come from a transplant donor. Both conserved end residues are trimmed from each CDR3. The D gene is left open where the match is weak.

ASSQEGQRYNEQF	.	TRBV4-1	TRBJ2-1
ASSLGGDRGEQF	.	TRBV12-3/TRBV12-4	TRBJ2-1
SANPRGLGNTIY	.	TRBV20-1	TRBJ1-3
ASFTVKRNRENNYGYT	.	TRBV2	TRBJ1-2
ASSTRTGVLTEAF	TRBD1	TRBV6-5	TRBJ1-1
ASSQGTVNTGELF	TRBD1	TRBV4-1	TRBJ2-2
ASSPGVQGSNQPQH	.	TRBV18	TRBJ1-5
SATSGTGINNEQF	TRBD1	TRBV20-1	TRBJ2-1
ATANNEKLF	.	TRBV6-6	TRBJ1-4
ATSRGSRLSGNTIY	.	TRBV15	TRBJ1-3
ASSQHRGWGEQF	TRBD1	TRBV23-1	TRBJ2-1
ASRLGLSANYGYT	.	TRBV7-2	TRBJ1-2
ASSLAEGTEAF	.	TRBV5-1	TRBJ1-1
SARWEGDWTEAF	.	TRBV20-1	TRBJ1-1
ASSLWGYGYT	.	TRBV12-3/TRBV12-4	TRBJ1-2
ASSPAGLEPQH	.	TRBV9	TRBJ1-5
ATRFRNGRNTIY	.	TRBV24-1	TRBJ1-3
ASSDSGQLGRTEAF	.	TRBV6-6	TRBJ1-1
ASSQGAGLVIEEQF	TRBD2	TRBV4-3	TRBJ2-1
ASSHKIRTSFGNTIY	.	TRBV14	TRBJ1-3
ASSFYSSGSDEQY	.	TRBV7-6	TRBJ2-7
ASSSKTGYYGYT	TRBD1	TRBV5-1	TRBJ1-2
SAPSPIRNYGYT	.	TRBV20-1	TRBJ1-2
ASQNGGQGVRPQH	TRBD1	TRBV28	TRBJ1-5
ASSVTKTRNTIY	.	TRBV6-1	TRBJ1-3
SVETDGDEQY	.	TRBV29-1	TRBJ2-7
ASSYIAGGPYNEQF	TRBD2	TRBV6-2/TRBV6-3	TRBJ2-1
ASSSTVAKNIQY	.	TRBV6-6	TRBJ2-4
ASSIKRDRGSTEAF	TRBD1	TRBV5-1	TRBJ1-1
ASSLEGYSNQPQH	.	TRBV5-1	TRBJ1-5
ASSLAPGGDLSTNEKLF	TRBD1	TRBV7-9	TRBJ1-4
ASSPGFGNQPQH	.	TRBV4-1	TRBJ1-5
ASSLAGGHTGELF	TRBD2	TRBV5-5	TRBJ2-2
ASSKTQGRQPQH	.	TRBV28	TRBJ1-5
ASSLVSGTEAF	.	TRBV5-8	TRBJ1-1
ASSLTGENEKLF	.	TRBV5-1	TRBJ1-4
SASGQNYEQY	.	TRBV20-1	TRBJ2-7
SARDRRGGGSPLH	.	TRBV20-1	TRBJ1-6
ASSFREETQY	.	TRBV7-9	TRBJ2-5
ASSFTRAGQPQH	.	TRBV12-3/TRBV12-4	TRBJ1-5
ASSLRLGGNSPLH	.	TRBV9	TRBJ1-6